Each of the 18 T cell receptor beta chains below was sequenced from the same sample in a study of T cells in Graves' hyperthyroidism and ophthalmopathy. Amplification of TCR beta CDR3 regions used RNA as the template. In the first-round RT-PCR of the TCR CDR3, the HTBI primer set was used. TCRdb reprocessed the multiplex PCR reads via MiXCR and lists one record per CDR3 protein. This table has some 700,000 distinct CDR3 sequences, 17% appearing once. The sample taken for sequencing was blood. The receptors here all came from a man aged 50 to 59 with Graves' hyperthyroidism.

This sequence joins TRBV20-1 and TRBJ2-2, with D possibly being TRBD2 (6 bases). The germline V gene encodes CDR1 DFQATT and CDR2 SNEGSKA (reference sequence). Trimming pared 3 bases from V and 4 bases from J, leaving 12 bases between. The CDR3 runs 14 residues. The CDR3 DNA follows: TGCAGTGCTAGTCGGGAGTGGTTCACCGGGGAGCTGTTTTTT. Its translation is CSASREWFTGELFF.

At least ten counts were recorded for this clonotype. The chain links TRBV28 to TRBJ1-2; a possible D gene is TRBD1 (5 bases). This CDR3 contains 14 residues. Germline lookup yields CDR1 MDHEN and CDR2 SYDVKM. Trimming took 6 bases from V and 7 from J, leaving 18 bases between them. CDR3 residues: CASRSLGRGGGYTF. The CDR3 nucleotides read TGTGCCAGCAGGTCTCTGGGGAGGGGTGGTGGCTACACCTTC.

This clonotype was counted many times. This chain connects TRBV12-3 or TRBV12-4 to TRBJ1-1, with unresolved D. This CDR3 has 14 residues. V was shortened by 1 base and J by 3 bases, with 9 bases between the two germline ends. The CDR3 loop reads CASSLEGWDTEAFF. CDR3 nucleotide sequence: TGTGCCAGCAGTTTAGAGGGATGGGACACTGAAGCTTTCTTT.

In its sample, this clonotype was seen many times. The chain uses TRBV28 and TRBJ2-2; 8 bases are shared with TRBD2. The junction had 11 bases not matched to a gene; V was cut back by 2 bases and J by 6 bases. From germline, CDR1 is MDHEN and CDR2 SYDVKM. The CDR3 extends over 17 amino acids. The CDR3 region has the DNA TGTGCCAGCAGTTTAGCTCGGGCGGGAGGTGTTGCCGGGGAGCTGTTTTTT. Its protein is CASSLARAGGVAGELFF.

This clonotype was seen more than once but under ten times. The chain combines TRBV9 with TRBJ1-4; D may be TRBD1 (6 bases). The germline V gene has CDR1 SGDLS and CDR2 YYNGEE. The CDR3 has 15 residues. V shed 0 bases and J shed 3 bases, with 9 bases lying between them. Here the CDR3 reads CASSVDGTSNEKLFF. The DNA of the CDR3 is TGTGCCAGCAGCGTAGATGGGACATCTAATGAAAAACTGTTTTTT.

This clonotype has a handful of counts. A much larger clone differs from this one at a single base, so this may be a read error. V is TRBV7-9 and J is TRBJ2-5, with 11 bases matching TRBD2. The germline V gene encodes CDR1 SEHNR and CDR2 FQNEAQ (reference sequence). V shed 3 bases and J 6 bases; nucleotides not matched to a gene: 9. The CDR3 runs to 16 residues. The CDR3, as DNA: TGTGCCAGCAGCTTCCGTCTAGCGGGAGGAGGAAAGACCCAGTACTTC. Encoded protein: CASSFRLAGGGKTQYF. Using reference TRBV7-9 and TRBJ2-5 for the parts outside the CDR3, the full variable domain is DTGVSQNPRHKITKRGQNVTFRCDPISEHNRLYWYRQTLGQGPEFLTYFQNEAQLEKSRLLSDRFSAERPKGSFSTLEIQRTEQGDSAMYLCASSFRLAGGGKTQYFGPGTRLLVL.

The chain recombines TRBV30 with TRBJ2-7; weak D call: TRBD1 (6 bases). Germline-derived CDR1 and CDR2 are GTSNPN and SVGIG (reference sequence). The CDR3 covers 12 residues. Between the trimmed V and J ends, which lost 2 bases and 2 bases, there was a span of 7 bases. The CDR3 is CAWSQGPYEQYF. CDR3 in DNA: TGTGCCTGGAGTCAGGGGCCCTACGAGCAGTACTTC. The variable domain in full, completed from reference TRBV30 and TRBJ2-7, reads SQTIHQWPATLVQPVGSPLSLECTVEGTSNPNLYWYRQAAGRGLQLLFYSVGIGQISSEVPQNLSASRPQDRQFILSSKKLLLSDSGFYLCAWSQGPYEQYFGPGTRLTVT.

V is TRBV4-1 and J is TRBJ2-7; the match to TRBD2 covers 16 bases. The CDR3 length is 17 residues. The V gene end was trimmed by 1 base and the J gene end by 5 bases; junction bases not matched to a gene: 5. The germline gives CDR1 MGHRA, CDR2 YSYEKL. CDR3 coding DNA: TGCGCCAGCAGCCAAGTAGGGACTAGCGGGAGGGGCCACGAGCAGTACTTC. Translated: CASSQVGTSGRGHEQYF.

This clonotype was counted a few times. CDR3 coding DNA: TGTGCCAGCAACCCCGGGAGTAACTATGGCTACACCTTC. Its protein is CASNPGSNYGYTF. The chain couples TRBV28 to TRBJ1-2; D uncertain. This CDR3 region has 13 residues. Germline assignment: CDR1 MDHEN and CDR2 SYDVKM. The V gene lost 7 bases and the J gene lost 1 base, with 10 bases spanning the gap.

This clonotype was counted at least ten times. The V gene is TRBV27, the J gene TRBJ1-4; 12 nucleotides line up with TRBD1. Per the germline V gene, CDR1 is MNHEY and CDR2 is SMNVEV (reference sequence). With V trimmed by 6 bases and J by 12 bases, 8 bases remained unmatched. This CDR3 region has 14 residues. The CDR3 here is CASSGTGGAGQLFF. The CDR3 nucleotides are TGTGCCAGCAGCGGGACAGGGGGCGCGGGCCAACTGTTTTTT.

This clonotype was counted between two and nine times. The J gene is TRBJ2-6, the V gene TRBV24-1; D not certain. CDR3 length: 12 residues. Germline V CDR1 and CDR2: KGHDR, SFDVKD. V was trimmed by 5 bases and J by 8 bases, leaving 6 bases between them. In DNA form, the CDR3 reads TGTGCCACCAGTGGGGGAACCAACGTCCTGACTTTC. Translation: CATSGGTNVLTF.

The gene calls are TRBV7-9 and TRBJ1-1; D remains ambiguous. The CDR3 is 15 amino acids. CDR1 SEHNR and CDR2 FQNEAQ come from the germline V gene (reference sequence). Trimming took 6 bases from V and 0 from J, leaving 14 bases between them. Here the CDR3 DNA reads TGTGCCAGCAGTCCATCGGAACACATGAACACTGAAGCTTTCTTT. Amino acids: CASSPSEHMNTEAFF.

Remarks on this clonotype: At one end, the junction sequence differs from germline, possibly due to a read error. The chain carries TRBV7-9 and TRBJ2-7, with a weak D call TRBD2 (5 bases). The length of the CDR3 is 15 residues. CDR1 is SEHNR and CDR2 is FQNEAQ in the germline V gene (reference sequence). The CDR3 nucleotides are TGTGCCGGCAGCTTAGGAGGCCAGAAAATCTACGAGCAGTACTTC. It is translated as CAGSLGGQKIYEQYF.

In this sample, this clonotype turned up a few times. A much larger clone differs from this one at a single base, so this may be a read error. The chain couples TRBV15 to TRBJ2-1, with D tentatively TRBD2 (6 bases). Trimming pared 1 base from V and 5 bases from J, leaving 15 bases between. CDR1 is LNHNV, CDR2 YYDKDF, per germline (reference sequence). There are 16 residues in the CDR3. The CDR3 spells CATSRGDQGGHNEQFF. In DNA form, the CDR3 reads TGTGCCACCAGCAGAGGGGATCAGGGAGGCCACAATGAGCAGTTCTTC. Using reference TRBV15 and TRBJ2-1 for the parts outside the CDR3, the full variable domain is DAMVIQNPRYQVTQFGKPVTLSCSQTLNHNVMYWYQQKSSQAPKLLFHYYDKDFNNEADTPDNFQSRRPNTSFCFLDIRSPGLGDTAMYLCATSRGDQGGHNEQFFGPGTRLTVL.

The chain carries TRBV3-1 and TRBJ1-6; 12 bases align to TRBD1. This CDR3 region has 15 residues. Germline loops: CDR1 LGHDT, CDR2 YNNKEL (reference sequence). V was clipped by 3 bases and J by 10 bases; unmatched bases: 4. CDR3 DNA sequence: TGTGCCAGCAGCCACCCCGGGACAGGGGGCTCACCCCTCCACTTT. It encodes CASSHPGTGGSPLHF.

At least ten counts were recorded for this clonotype. The chain is built from TRBV5-1 and TRBJ2-1; the match to TRBD2 covers 10 bases. The CDR3 sequence is 17 residues long. The germline CDR1 and CDR2 sequences are SGHRS and YFSETQ. V trimming: 1 base; J trimming: 7 bases; junction bases outside the gene matches: 11. The CDR3 DNA reads TGCGCCAGCAGCTTGTGGTCTAGCGGGAGTTTGGGTAATGAGCAGTTCTTC. Residues: CASSLWSSGSLGNEQFF.

This clonotype was counted many times. This chain connects TRBV6-1 to TRBJ2-7; D tentatively fits TRBD1 or TRBD2 (5 bases each). With 7 bases removed from V and 3 bases from J, the gap between germline ends came to 13 bases. Per germline, CDR1 MNHNS and CDR2 SASEGT. This CDR3 spans 13 amino acids. CDR3 in amino acids: CASKSRGGYEQYF. CDR3 nucleotides: TGTGCCAGCAAGTCGAGGGGCGGCTACGAGCAGTACTTC.

This clonotype appeared a few times. The chain combines TRBV9 with TRBJ2-7; 8 bases agree with TRBD2. V dropped 0 bases and J dropped 2; count of bases not matched to a gene: 1. Germline loops: CDR1 SGDLS, CDR2 YYNGEE. The CDR3 runs 14 residues. This chain's CDR3 is CASSVEAGAYEQYF. CDR3 DNA sequence: TGTGCCAGCAGCGTAGAAGCGGGAGCCTACGAGCAGTACTTC.